This T cell receptor beta chain was recovered during a study of T-cell memory formation after mild COVID-19. Study-level background: TCR clusters mostly belonged to single donors. Notes on the study in general: Contracting clones from day 15 to 85 showed balanced CD4/CD8; later expanders favored CD4+. The finding that pre-infection memory included some responding clones suggested that cross-reactive memory joined.

The authors produced TCR alpha and TCR beta cDNA libraries with sample barcodes and UMIs by 5'RACE using constant-segment primers. TCRdb reprocessed the 5' RACE reads with MiXCR, giving one entry per CDR3 protein. The repertoire includes about 560,000 distinct CDR3 sequences, more than 15% of them detected once, and approximately 12% sits in the top ten. With 0 bases removed from V and 10 bases from J, the gap between germline ends came to 13 bases. Germline V gene data show CDR1 as LGHNA and CDR2 as YSLEER. The CDR3 runs 15 residues. Concerning this clonotype: The target antigen is unknown.

The specimen sequenced was PBMCs or a T cell subset sorted from them (not recorded which). The source of this sequence is an adult woman who had mild COVID-19 (a few samples of this study predate the infection). Cell type and time point are not known. This chain uses TRBV4-3 with TRBJ1-6, with D perhaps TRBD1 (6 bases). The CDR3 loop is CASSQEAGAQSPLHF. CDR3 nucleotide sequence: TGCGCCAGCAGCCAAGAGGCGGGGGCACAATCACCCCTCCACTTT.